This entry concerns a single TCR beta chain. Its antigen is unknown. The V gene's germline CDR1 is DFQATT and CDR2 SNEGSKA (reference sequence). Trimming cost V 1 base and J 7 bases, with 20 bases left between them. The CDR3 is 16 residues long. This sample stems from a study of response to subunit inactivated influenza vaccine. Findings and caveats of the study: Only a handful of new T cells, the authors suggested, are recruited with each seasonal influenza vaccination.

TCRdb re-called the RT-PCR reads through MiXCR, storing one row per CDR3 protein. The repertoire has hundreds of thousands of distinct CDR3 sequences, approximately 12% of them found once; the top ten carry roughly 10%. This TCR was sampled from a man between 50 and 59 years old who received an inactivated influenza vaccine. This sample comprised PBMCs from blood, obtained on the day of vaccination. The rearrangement links TRBV20-1 to TRBJ2-1, with no clear D. The CDR3 loop reads CSARGLGLLLRNEQFF. For the CDR3, the DNA is TGCAGTGCTAGAGGTTTAGGGCTTCTCTTAAGGAATGAGCAGTTCTTC.